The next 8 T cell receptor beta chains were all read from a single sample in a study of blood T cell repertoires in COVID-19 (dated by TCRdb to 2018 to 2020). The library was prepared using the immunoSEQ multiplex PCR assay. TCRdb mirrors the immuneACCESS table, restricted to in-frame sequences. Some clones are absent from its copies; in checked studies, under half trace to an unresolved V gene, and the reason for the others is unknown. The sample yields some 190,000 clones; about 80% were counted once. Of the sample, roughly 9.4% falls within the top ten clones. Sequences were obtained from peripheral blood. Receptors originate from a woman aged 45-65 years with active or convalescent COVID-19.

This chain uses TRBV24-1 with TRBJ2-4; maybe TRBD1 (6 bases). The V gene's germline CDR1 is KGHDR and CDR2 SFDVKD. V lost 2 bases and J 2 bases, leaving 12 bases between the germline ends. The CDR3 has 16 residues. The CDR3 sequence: CATSDWTVVSKNIQYF. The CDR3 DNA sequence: TGTGCCACCAGTGATTGGACAGTAGTCTCCAAAAACATTCAGTACTTC.

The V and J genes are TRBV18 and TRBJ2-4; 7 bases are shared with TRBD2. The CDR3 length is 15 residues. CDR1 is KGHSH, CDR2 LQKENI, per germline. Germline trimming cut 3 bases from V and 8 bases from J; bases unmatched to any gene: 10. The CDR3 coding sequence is TGTGCCAGCTCACCGGGGTTGGGCGGGGGAGACATTCAGTACTTC. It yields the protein CASSPGLGGGDIQYF.

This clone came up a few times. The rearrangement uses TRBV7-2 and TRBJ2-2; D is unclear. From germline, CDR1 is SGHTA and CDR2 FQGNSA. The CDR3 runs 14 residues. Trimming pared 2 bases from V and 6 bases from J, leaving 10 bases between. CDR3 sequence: CASSLSRVAGELFF. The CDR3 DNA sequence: TGTGCCAGCAGCTTATCTCGGGTGGCCGGGGAGCTGTTTTTT.

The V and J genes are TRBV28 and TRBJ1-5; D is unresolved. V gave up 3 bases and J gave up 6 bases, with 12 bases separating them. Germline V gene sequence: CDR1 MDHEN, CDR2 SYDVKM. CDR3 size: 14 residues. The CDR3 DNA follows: TGTGCCAGCAGTTTGACGGGTACTGGTCAGCCCCAGCATTTT. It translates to CASSLTGTGQPQHF.

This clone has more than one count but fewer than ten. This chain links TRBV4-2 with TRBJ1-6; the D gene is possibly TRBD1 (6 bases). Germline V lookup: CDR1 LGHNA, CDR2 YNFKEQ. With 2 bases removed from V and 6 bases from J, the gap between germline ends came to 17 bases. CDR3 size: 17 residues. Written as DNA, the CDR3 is TGTGCCAGCAGCCAAAAAAGGGGGAGTCAGGGTAATTCACCCCTCCACTTT. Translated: CASSQKRGSQGNSPLHF.

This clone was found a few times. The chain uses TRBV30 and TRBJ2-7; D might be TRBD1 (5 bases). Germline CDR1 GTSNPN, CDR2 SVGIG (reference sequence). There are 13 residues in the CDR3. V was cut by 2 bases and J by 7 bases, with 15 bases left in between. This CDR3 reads CAWSRQRALEQYF. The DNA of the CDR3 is TGTGCCTGGAGTAGACAGCGAGCGTTAGAGCAGTACTTC.

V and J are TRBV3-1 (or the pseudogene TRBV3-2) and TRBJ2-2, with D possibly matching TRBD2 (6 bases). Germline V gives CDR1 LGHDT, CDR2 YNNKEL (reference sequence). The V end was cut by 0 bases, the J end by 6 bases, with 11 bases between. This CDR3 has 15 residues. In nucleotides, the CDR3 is TGTGCCAGCAGCCAAGACCAAGCGGGCCCCGGGGAGCTGTTTTTT. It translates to CASSQDQAGPGELFF.

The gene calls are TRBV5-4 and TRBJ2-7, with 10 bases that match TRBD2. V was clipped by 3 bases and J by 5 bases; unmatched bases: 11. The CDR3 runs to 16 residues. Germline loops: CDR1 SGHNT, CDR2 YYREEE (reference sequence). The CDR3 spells CASSSLEREGPHEQYF. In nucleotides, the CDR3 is TGTGCCAGCAGCTCCCTCGAGCGGGAGGGCCCCCACGAGCAGTACTTC.